This record concerns one T cell receptor (beta chain) sequence. The CDR3 consists of 16 residues. Trimming cost V 3 bases and J 0 bases, with 13 bases left between them. Germline loops: CDR1 LGHNA, CDR2 YNFKEQ. Original handling: Amplification of reference gene primers was used by the study to estimate nucleated cell counts. TCRdb keeps only in-frame clones here, not all; method: immunoSEQ multiplex PCR. V and J calls and clone size are given by that table; D and trimming were obtained from the DNA. The table shows 380,000 or so clones, with 65% to 90% occurring only once. Seattle-derived patients entered the study during active infection and were followed longitudinally. This specimen comes from a study of blood T cell repertoires in COVID-19. For the study at large: Acute-phase and convalescent COVID-19 samples originated in the United States, Italy and Spain.

This receptor was taken from a woman aged 60-75 years with COVID-19, enrolled during active disease. The rearrangement links TRBV4-2 to TRBJ2-3; D might be TRBD2 (6 bases). Sequencing input: peripheral blood. The CDR3 coding sequence is TGTGCCAGCAGCCAGGCTAGCGTCACTAGCACAGATACGCAGTATTTT. Its translation: CASSQASVTSTDTQYF.